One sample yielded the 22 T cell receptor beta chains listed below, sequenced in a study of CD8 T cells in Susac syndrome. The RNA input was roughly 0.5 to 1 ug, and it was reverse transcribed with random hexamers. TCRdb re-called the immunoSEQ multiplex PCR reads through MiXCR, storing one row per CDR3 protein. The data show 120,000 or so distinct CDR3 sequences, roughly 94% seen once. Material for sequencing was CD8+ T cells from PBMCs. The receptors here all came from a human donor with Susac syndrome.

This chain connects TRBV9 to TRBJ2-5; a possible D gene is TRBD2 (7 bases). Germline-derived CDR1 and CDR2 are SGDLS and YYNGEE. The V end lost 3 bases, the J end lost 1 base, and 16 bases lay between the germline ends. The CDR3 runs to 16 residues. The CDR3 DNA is TGTGCCAGCAGCGAGGGAGGGGGGGGCCTCCAAGAGACCCAGTACTTC. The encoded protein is CASSEGGGGLQETQYF.

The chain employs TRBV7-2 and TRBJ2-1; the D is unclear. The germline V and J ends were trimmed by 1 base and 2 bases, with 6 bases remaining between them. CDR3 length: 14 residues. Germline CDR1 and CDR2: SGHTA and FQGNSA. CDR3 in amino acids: CASSLVGAYNEQFF. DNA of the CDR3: TGTGCCAGCAGCTTAGTCGGAGCCTACAATGAGCAGTTCTTC.

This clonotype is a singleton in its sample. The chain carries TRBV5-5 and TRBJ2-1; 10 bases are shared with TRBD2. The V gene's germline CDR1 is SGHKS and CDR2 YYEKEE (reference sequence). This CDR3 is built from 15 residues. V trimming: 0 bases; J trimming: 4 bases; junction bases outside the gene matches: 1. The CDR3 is CASSLETSGYNEQFF. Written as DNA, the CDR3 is TGTGCCAGCAGCTTGGAGACTAGCGGGTACAATGAGCAGTTCTTC.

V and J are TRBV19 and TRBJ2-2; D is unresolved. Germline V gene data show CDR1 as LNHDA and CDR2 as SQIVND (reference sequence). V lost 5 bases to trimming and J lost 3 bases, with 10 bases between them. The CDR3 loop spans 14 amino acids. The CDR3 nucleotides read TGTGCCAGTAGTCCCGCGTCTGACACCGGGGAGCTGTTTTTT. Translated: CASSPASDTGELFF.

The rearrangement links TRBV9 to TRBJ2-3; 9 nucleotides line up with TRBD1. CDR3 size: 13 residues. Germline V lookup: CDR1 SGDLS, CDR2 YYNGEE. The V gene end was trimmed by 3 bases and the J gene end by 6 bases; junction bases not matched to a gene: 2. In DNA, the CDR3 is TGTGCCAGCAGCGCGACAGGGGGGGATACGCAGTATTTT. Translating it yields CASSATGGDTQYF.

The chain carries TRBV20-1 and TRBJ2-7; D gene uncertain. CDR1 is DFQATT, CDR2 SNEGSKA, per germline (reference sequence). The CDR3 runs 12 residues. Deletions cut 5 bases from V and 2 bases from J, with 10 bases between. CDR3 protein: CSALDKTYEQYF. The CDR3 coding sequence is TGCAGTGCTCTAGACAAGACCTACGAGCAGTACTTC.

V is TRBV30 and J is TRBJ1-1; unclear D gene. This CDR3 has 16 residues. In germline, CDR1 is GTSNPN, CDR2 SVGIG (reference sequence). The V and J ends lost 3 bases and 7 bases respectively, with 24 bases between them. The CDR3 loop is CAWSTELPASNGEAFF. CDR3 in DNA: TGTGCCTGGAGCACCGAGCTCCCCGCCTCGAACGGTGAAGCTTTCTTT.

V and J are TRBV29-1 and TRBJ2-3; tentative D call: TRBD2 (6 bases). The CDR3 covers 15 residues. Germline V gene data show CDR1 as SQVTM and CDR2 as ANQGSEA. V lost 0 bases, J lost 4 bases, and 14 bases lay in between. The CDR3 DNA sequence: TGCAGCGTTGAAGATGGCGGGGTGGCTTCAGATACGCAGTATTTT. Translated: CSVEDGGVASDTQYF.

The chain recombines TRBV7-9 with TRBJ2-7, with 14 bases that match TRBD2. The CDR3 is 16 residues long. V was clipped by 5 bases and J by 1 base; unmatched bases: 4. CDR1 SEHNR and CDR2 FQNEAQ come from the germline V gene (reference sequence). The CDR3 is CASSPGLAGGSYEQYF. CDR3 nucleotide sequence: TGTGCCAGCAGCCCCGGACTAGCGGGGGGATCCTACGAGCAGTACTTC. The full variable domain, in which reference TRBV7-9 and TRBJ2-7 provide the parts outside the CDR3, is DTGVSQNPRHKITKRGQNVTFRCDPISEHNRLYWYRQTLGQGPEFLTYFQNEAQLEKSRLLSDRFSAERPKGSFSTLEIQRTEQGDSAMYLCASSPGLAGGSYEQYFGPGTRLTVT.

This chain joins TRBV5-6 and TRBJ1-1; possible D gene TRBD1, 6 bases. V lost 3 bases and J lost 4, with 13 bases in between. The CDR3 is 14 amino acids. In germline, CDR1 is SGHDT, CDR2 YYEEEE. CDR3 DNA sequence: TGTGCCAGCAGCTCCTCTGGGGGCATCACTGAAGCTTTCTTT. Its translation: CASSSSGGITEAFF. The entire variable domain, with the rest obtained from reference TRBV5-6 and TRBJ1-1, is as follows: DAGVTQSPTHLIKTRGQQVTLRCSPKSGHDTVSWYQQALGQGPQFIFQYYEEEERQRGNFPDRFSGHQFPNYSSELNVNALLLGDSALYLCASSSSGGITEAFFGQGTRLTVV.

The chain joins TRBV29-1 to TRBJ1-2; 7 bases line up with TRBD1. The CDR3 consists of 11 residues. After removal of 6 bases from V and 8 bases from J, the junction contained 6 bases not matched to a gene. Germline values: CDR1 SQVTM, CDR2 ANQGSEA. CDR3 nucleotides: TGCAGCGTGATCAGGGGGTTCGGCTACACCTTC. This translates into CSVIRGFGYTF.

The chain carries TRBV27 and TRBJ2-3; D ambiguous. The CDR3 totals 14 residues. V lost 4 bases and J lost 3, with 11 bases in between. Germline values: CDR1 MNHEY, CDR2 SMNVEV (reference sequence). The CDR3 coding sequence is TGTGCCAGCAGTTCGAGGATATCAACAGATACGCAGTATTTT. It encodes CASSSRISTDTQYF.

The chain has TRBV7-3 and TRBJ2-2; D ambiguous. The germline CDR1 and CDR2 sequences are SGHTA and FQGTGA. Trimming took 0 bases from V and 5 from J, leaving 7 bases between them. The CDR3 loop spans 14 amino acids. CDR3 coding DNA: TGTGCCAGCAGCTTAACGCAGAGAACCGGGGAGCTGTTTTTT. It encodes CASSLTQRTGELFF.

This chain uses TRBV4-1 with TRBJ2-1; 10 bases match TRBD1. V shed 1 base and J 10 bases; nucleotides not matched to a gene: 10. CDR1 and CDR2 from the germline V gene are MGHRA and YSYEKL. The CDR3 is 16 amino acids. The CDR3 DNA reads TGCGCCAGCAGCCAAGGGGGACAGGGGTCCTCCAAGGAGCAGTTCTTC. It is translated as CASSQGGQGSSKEQFF.

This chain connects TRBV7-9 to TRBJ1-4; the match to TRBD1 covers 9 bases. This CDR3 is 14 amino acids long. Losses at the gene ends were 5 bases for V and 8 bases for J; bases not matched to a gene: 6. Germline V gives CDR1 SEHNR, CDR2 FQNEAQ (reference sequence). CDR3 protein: CASSRPGTGEKLFF. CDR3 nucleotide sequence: TGTGCCAGCAGCCGTCCCGGGACAGGGGAAAAACTGTTTTTT.

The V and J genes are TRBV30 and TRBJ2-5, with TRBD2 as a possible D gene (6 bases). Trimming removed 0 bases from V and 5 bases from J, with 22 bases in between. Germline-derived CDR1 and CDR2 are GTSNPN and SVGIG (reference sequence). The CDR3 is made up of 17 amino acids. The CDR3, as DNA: TGTGCCTGGAGTGTACCGGACTACAGGAGTGGCCTGGAGACCCAGTACTTC. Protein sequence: CAWSVPDYRSGLETQYF.

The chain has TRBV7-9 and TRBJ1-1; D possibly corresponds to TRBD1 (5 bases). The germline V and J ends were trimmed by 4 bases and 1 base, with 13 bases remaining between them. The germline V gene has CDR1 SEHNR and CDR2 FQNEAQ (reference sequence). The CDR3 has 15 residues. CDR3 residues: CASSSGLGTNTEAFF. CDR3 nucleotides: TGTGCCAGCAGCTCGGGACTGGGGACGAACACTGAAGCTTTCTTT. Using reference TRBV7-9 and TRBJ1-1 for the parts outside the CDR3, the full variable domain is DTGVSQNPRHKITKRGQNVTFRCDPISEHNRLYWYRQTLGQGPEFLTYFQNEAQLEKSRLLSDRFSAERPKGSFSTLEIQRTEQGDSAMYLCASSSGLGTNTEAFFGQGTRLTVV.

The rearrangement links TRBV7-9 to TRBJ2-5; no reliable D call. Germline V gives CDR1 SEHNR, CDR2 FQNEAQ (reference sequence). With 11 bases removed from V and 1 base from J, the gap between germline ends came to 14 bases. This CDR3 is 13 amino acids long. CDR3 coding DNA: TGTGCCTCCCACAGAGGCTTCCAAGAGACCCAGTACTTC. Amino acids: CASHRGFQETQYF.

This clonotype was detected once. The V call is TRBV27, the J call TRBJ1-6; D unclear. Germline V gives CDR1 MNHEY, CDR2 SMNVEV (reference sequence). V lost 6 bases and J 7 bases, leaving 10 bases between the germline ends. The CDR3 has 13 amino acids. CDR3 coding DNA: TGTGCCAGCAGAAGGACGGAAAATTCACCCCTCCACTTT. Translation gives CASRRTENSPLHF.

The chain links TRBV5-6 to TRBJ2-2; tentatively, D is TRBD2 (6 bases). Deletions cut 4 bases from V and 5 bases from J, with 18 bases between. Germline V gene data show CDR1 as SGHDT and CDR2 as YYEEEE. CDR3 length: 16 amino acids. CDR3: CASSKGTSTGTGELFF. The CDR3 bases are TGTGCCAGCAGCAAAGGGACTTCAACGGGGACCGGGGAGCTGTTTTTT.

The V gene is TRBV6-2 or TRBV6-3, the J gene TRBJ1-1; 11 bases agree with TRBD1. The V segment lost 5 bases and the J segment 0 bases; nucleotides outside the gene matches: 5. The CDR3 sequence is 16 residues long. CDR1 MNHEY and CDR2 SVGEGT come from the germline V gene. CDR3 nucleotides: TGTGCCAGCAGTAACCGGGACAGGGGGGTGAACACTGAAGCTTTCTTT. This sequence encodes CASSNRDRGVNTEAFF.

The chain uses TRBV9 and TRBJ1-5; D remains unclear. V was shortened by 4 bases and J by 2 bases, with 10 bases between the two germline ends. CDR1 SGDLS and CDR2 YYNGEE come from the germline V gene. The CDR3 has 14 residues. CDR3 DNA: TGTGCCAGCAGCCCAGGCGGGGGCAATCAGCCCCAGCATTTT. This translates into CASSPGGGNQPQHF.